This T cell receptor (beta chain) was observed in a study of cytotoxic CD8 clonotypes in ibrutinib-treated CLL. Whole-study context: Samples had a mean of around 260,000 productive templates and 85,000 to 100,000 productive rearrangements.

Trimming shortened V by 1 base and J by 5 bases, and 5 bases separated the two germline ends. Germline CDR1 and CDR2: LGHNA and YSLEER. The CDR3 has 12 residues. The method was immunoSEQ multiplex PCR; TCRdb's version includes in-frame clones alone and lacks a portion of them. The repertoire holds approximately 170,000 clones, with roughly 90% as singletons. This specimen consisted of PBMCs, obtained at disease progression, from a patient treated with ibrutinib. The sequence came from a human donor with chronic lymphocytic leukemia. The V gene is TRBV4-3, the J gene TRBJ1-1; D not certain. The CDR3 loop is CASSQGPTEAFF. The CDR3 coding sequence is TGCGCCAGCAGCCAAGGGCCAACTGAAGCTTTCTTT.